These 3 T cell receptor beta chains originate from one sample sequenced in a study of PD-1 blockade in classical Hodgkin lymphoma. Generated by immunoSEQ multiplex PCR, the TCRdb table keeps only in-frame clones and is missing some. The sample consists of some 18,000 clones, 79% of them appearing once. Relapse after autologous stem cell transplantation occurred in every patient, and brentuximab vedotin exposure varied. Here the sequenced sample was peripheral blood mononuclear cells (PBMCs), taken before the second cycle of nivolumab. All receptors derive from a human donor with classical Hodgkin lymphoma.

The chain combines TRBV27 with TRBJ2-2, with D perhaps assigned TRBD1 or TRBD2 (5 bases each). In germline, CDR1 is MNHEY, CDR2 SMNVEV (reference sequence). Trimming took 4 bases from V and 8 from J, leaving 11 bases between them. The CDR3 is made up of 13 amino acids. Here the CDR3 reads CASSSGTMGELFF. CDR3 DNA: TGTGCCAGCAGTTCCGGGACGATGGGGGAGCTGTTTTTT.

V is TRBV4-1 and J is TRBJ1-2; perhaps TRBD1 as D (5 bases). This CDR3 region has 13 residues. Germline V gene sequence: CDR1 MGHRA, CDR2 YSYEKL. V dropped 4 bases and J dropped 4 bases, with 10 bases sitting between them. The CDR3 nucleotides read TGCGCCAGCAGCCCGCAGGGTGGCTATGGCTACACCTTC. This sequence encodes CASSPQGGYGYTF.

The chain couples TRBV11-3 to TRBJ2-5; possible D gene TRBD2, 6 bases. The CDR3 is made up of 14 amino acids. Trimming removed 5 bases at V and 7 bases at J, with 17 bases between. Germline V gene sequence: CDR1 SGHNT, CDR2 YENEEA. The CDR3 sequence is CASSKGEVFSTQYF. CDR3 bases: TGTGCCAGCAGCAAAGGGGAGGTCTTCTCGACCCAGTACTTC.